This T cell receptor (beta chain) was captured by sequencing in a study of identical twins. The CDR3 runs 13 residues. The ends lost 3 bases at V and 9 bases at J; junction bases unmatched: 7. From the 5' RACE reads, TCRdb called clonotypes with MiXCR, one entry per CDR3 protein. The data show 700,000 or so distinct CDR3 sequences, with more than 6.5% seen just once and 0.75% to 1% held by the top ten. The same sample was also used in a study of yellow fever vaccine responses in identical twins.

The source is a woman younger than 30 in good health. Sequenced: PBMCs. The chain is built from TRBV12-3 or TRBV12-4 and TRBJ1-1, with 7 bases that match TRBD1. As DNA, the CDR3 is TGTGCCAGCAGTTTGGGGGGACAGAGGAAAGCTTTCTTT. Its protein is CASSLGGQRKAFF.